A selection of T cell receptor beta chains follows, all from one sample in a study of radiotherapy plus CTLA-4 blockade in lung cancer. Assay used: immunoSEQ multiplex PCR; TCRdb lists only in-frame clones, some missing. The sample shows 85,000 to 90,000 clones, about 87% of them seen only once. The material sequenced was peripheral blood, taken from a patient treated with radiotherapy plus ipilimumab. All receptors derive from a human donor with non-small cell lung cancer that progressed on radiotherapy plus ipilimumab. The conserved cysteine and the conserved F or W are not part of the CDR3 here. D genes are given only for firm matches. Size is stated for part of the rows, as once, few or many counts, or as a class when the clone is expanded.

J gene: TRBJ1-2; V gene: TRBV6-1; D gene: .; clone size: .; CDR3 protein: ASSEARAAEGYGYT
J gene: TRBJ2-7; V gene: TRBV5-5; D gene: .; clone size: .; CDR3 protein: ASSLVGISYEQY
J gene: TRBJ2-6; V gene: TRBV6-6; D gene: .; clone size: .; CDR3 protein: ASRSITGANVLT
J gene: TRBJ2-7; V gene: TRBV20-1; D gene: .; clone size: .; CDR3 protein: SAAGGYEQY
J gene: TRBJ2-7; V gene: TRBV7-2; D gene: TRBD2; clone size: .; CDR3 protein: ASRRTSGGRDEQY
J gene: TRBJ1-5; V gene: TRBV7-2; D gene: .; clone size: .; CDR3 protein: ASSLTTNNQPQH
J gene: TRBJ2-5; V gene: TRBV4-1; D gene: TRBD1; clone size: .; CDR3 protein: ASSQGDSALYQETQY
J gene: TRBJ1-1; V gene: TRBV10-1; D gene: TRBD1; clone size: .; CDR3 protein: ASSGQGRGTEAF
J gene: TRBJ2-7; V gene: TRBV7-9; D gene: .; clone size: .; CDR3 protein: ASSQTGPPSYEQY
J gene: TRBJ1-4; V gene: TRBV18; D gene: .; clone size: few; CDR3 protein: ASSVRPREKLF
J gene: TRBJ2-2; V gene: TRBV19; D gene: TRBD2; clone size: .; CDR3 protein: ASSDRTSGRYGELF
J gene: TRBJ2-7; V gene: TRBV9; D gene: .; clone size: .; CDR3 protein: ASSVGTQGEQY
J gene: TRBJ2-6; V gene: TRBV5-4; D gene: .; clone size: .; CDR3 protein: ASRPYILPSGANVLT
J gene: TRBJ1-2; V gene: TRBV30; D gene: .; clone size: .; CDR3 protein: AWSLAGTINYGYT
J gene: TRBJ2-7; V gene: TRBV29-1; D gene: TRBD2; clone size: .; CDR3 protein: SVGSSGSYEQY
J gene: TRBJ2-7; V gene: TRBV5-8; D gene: .; clone size: .; CDR3 protein: ASSLAIAYEQY
J gene: TRBJ1-5; V gene: TRBV4-3; D gene: .; clone size: .; CDR3 protein: ASSQGATVNQPQH
J gene: TRBJ1-6; V gene: TRBV28; D gene: TRBD1; clone size: .; CDR3 protein: ASSFAGQGNSPLH
J gene: TRBJ2-7; V gene: TRBV4-2; D gene: TRBD1; clone size: .; CDR3 protein: ASSQGRDSPL
J gene: TRBJ2-5; V gene: TRBV4-3; D gene: TRBD2; clone size: .; CDR3 protein: ASSPGLAGGRETQY
J gene: TRBJ2-2; V gene: TRBV4-2; D gene: TRBD2; clone size: few; CDR3 protein: ASSQDARVIAGTGELF
J gene: TRBJ2-1; V gene: TRBV4-1; D gene: TRBD2; clone size: .; CDR3 protein: ASSRGLAGGRGEQF
J gene: TRBJ1-6; V gene: TRBV6-1; D gene: .; clone size: .; CDR3 protein: ASSETAGKNSPLH
J gene: TRBJ1-2; V gene: TRBV19; D gene: .; clone size: few; CDR3 protein: ASKMGPGGYT
J gene: TRBJ2-2; V gene: TRBV7-8; D gene: .; clone size: .; CDR3 protein: ASSRSTGELF
J gene: TRBJ2-1; V gene: TRBV27; D gene: .; clone size: few; CDR3 protein: VTGRVLYNEQF
J gene: TRBJ2-7; V gene: TRBV29-1; D gene: TRBD2; clone size: .; CDR3 protein: SVAGGSNEQY
J gene: TRBJ1-3; V gene: TRBV5-1; D gene: .; clone size: .; CDR3 protein: ASSLAGLDTIY
J gene: TRBJ2-3; V gene: TRBV11-2; D gene: .; clone size: .; CDR3 protein: ASSLSGGSGTDTQY
J gene: TRBJ1-5; V gene: TRBV19; D gene: .; clone size: .; CDR3 protein: ASRDAQYYQPQH
J gene: TRBJ1-1; V gene: TRBV6-6; D gene: .; clone size: .; CDR3 protein: ASAQQGNTEAF
J gene: TRBJ1-2; V gene: TRBV28; D gene: .; clone size: .; CDR3 protein: ASSLSLRGGYT
J gene: TRBJ2-5; V gene: TRBV5-5; D gene: TRBD1; clone size: once; CDR3 protein: ASSPLVTGVETQY
J gene: TRBJ1-3; V gene: TRBV5-4; D gene: .; clone size: .; CDR3 protein: ASSLEGPSSGNTIY
J gene: TRBJ2-2; V gene: TRBV6-5; D gene: TRBD2; clone size: .; CDR3 protein: ASRLAGGGELF
J gene: TRBJ2-3; V gene: TRBV6-1; D gene: .; clone size: .; CDR3 protein: ASSPGHLSDTQY
J gene: TRBJ2-7; V gene: TRBV7-9; D gene: .; clone size: .; CDR3 protein: ASSPEAGRYEQY
J gene: TRBJ2-3; V gene: TRBV29-1; D gene: .; clone size: .; CDR3 protein: SVLLPGDTQY
J gene: TRBJ2-2; V gene: TRBV7-2; D gene: .; clone size: .; CDR3 protein: ASSPGGRAGELF
J gene: TRBJ1-4; V gene: TRBV14; D gene: .; clone size: .; CDR3 protein: ASSQVEEKLF
J gene: TRBJ2-7; V gene: TRBV18; D gene: .; clone size: once; CDR3 protein: ASSPSSVNEQY
J gene: TRBJ1-6; V gene: TRBV9; D gene: .; clone size: once; CDR3 protein: ASSPRRGYNSPLH
J gene: TRBJ1-2; V gene: TRBV4-3; D gene: .; clone size: .; CDR3 protein: ASSHELTGVQGGYT
J gene: TRBJ2-3; V gene: TRBV5-4; D gene: TRBD2; clone size: .; CDR3 protein: ASSLRGLAHTSTDTQY
J gene: TRBJ1-2; V gene: TRBV18; D gene: .; clone size: few; CDR3 protein: ASSPLPSAPYGYT
J gene: TRBJ2-3; V gene: TRBV6-1; D gene: .; clone size: .; CDR3 protein: ASSSPGTQTQY
J gene: TRBJ1-1; V gene: TRBV29-1; D gene: .; clone size: .; CDR3 protein: SVGGRTMNTEAF
J gene: TRBJ2-1; V gene: TRBV11-1; D gene: TRBD1; clone size: .; CDR3 protein: ASSLEGTGGGGEQF
J gene: TRBJ1-3; V gene: TRBV7-2; D gene: .; clone size: .; CDR3 protein: ASSPQGHSGNTIY
J gene: TRBJ2-7; V gene: TRBV4-1; D gene: .; clone size: .; CDR3 protein: ASSPPHGAYEQY
J gene: TRBJ2-7; V gene: TRBV28; D gene: .; clone size: once; CDR3 protein: ASSLSGQGLNEQY
J gene: TRBJ1-3; V gene: TRBV30; D gene: .; clone size: .; CDR3 protein: AWKGLPSGNTIY
J gene: TRBJ1-2; V gene: TRBV5-1; D gene: .; clone size: once; CDR3 protein: ASRNGGQIYGYT
J gene: TRBJ2-7; V gene: TRBV4-1; D gene: .; clone size: .; CDR3 protein: ASSQDPSSYEQY
J gene: TRBJ2-2; V gene: TRBV28; D gene: TRBD1; clone size: .; CDR3 protein: ASFDRVSTGELF